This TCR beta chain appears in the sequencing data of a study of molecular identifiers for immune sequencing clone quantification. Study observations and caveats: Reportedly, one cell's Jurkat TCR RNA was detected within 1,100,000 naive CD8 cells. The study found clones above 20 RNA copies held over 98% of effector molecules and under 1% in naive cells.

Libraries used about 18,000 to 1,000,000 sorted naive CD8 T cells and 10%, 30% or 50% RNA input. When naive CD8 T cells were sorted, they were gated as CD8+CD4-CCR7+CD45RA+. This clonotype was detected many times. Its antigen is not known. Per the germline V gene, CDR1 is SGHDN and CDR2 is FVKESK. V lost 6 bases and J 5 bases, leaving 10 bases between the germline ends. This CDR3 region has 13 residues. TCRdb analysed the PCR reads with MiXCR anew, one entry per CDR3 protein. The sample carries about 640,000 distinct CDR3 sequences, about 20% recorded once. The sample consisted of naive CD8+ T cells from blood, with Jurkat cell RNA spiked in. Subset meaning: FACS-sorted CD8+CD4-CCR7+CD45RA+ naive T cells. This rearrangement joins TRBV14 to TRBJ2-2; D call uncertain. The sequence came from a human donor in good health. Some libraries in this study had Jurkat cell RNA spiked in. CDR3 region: CASSNQPTGELFF. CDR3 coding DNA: TGTGCCAGCAGTAACCAGCCGACCGGGGAGCTGTTTTTT.